This passage covers 29 T cell receptor beta chains from one sample sequenced in a study of blood T cell repertoires in COVID-19 (dated by TCRdb to the early 2020s). The method behind the library was the immunoSEQ multiplex PCR assay. TCRdb retrieved this table from immuneACCESS and kept in-frame rearrangements only. Not all clones are present; in checked studies, unresolved V genes account for under half, and no reason is known for the remainder. Within this sample are approximately 35,000 clones, with over 80% of them counted one time only. The ten largest account for around 15% of the sample. The source material was peripheral blood. All receptors come from a man in his sixties with active COVID-19.

CDR3 in amino acids: CASSGDSFSYEQYF. The CDR3 coding sequence is TGTGCCAGTAGTGGGGACAGTTTCTCCTACGAGCAGTACTTC. V gene TRBV19 combines with J gene TRBJ2-7; TRBD1 aligns across 7 bases. This CDR3 spans 14 amino acids. The J segment lost 0 bases and the V segment lost 5 bases, leaving 4 bases of the junction unmatched. Looked up from germline, CDR1 is LNHDA and CDR2 is SQIVND (reference sequence).

The chain recombines TRBV29-1 with TRBJ1-1; D is unresolved. In germline, CDR1 is SQVTM, CDR2 ANQGSEA. Trimming pared 4 bases from V and 1 base from J, leaving 7 bases between. The CDR3 has 12 residues. The CDR3 reads CSVGSGNTEAFF. The CDR3 DNA is TGCAGCGTTGGATCAGGGAACACTGAAGCTTTCTTT. Full variable domain (outside the CDR3, taken from reference TRBV29-1 and TRBJ1-1): SAVISQKPSRDICQRGTSLTIQCQVDSQVTMMFWYRQQPGQSLTLIATANQGSEATYESGFVIDKFPISRPNLTFSTLTVSNMSPEDSSIYLCSVGSGNTEAFFGQGTRLTVV.

The rearrangement links TRBV6-5 to TRBJ2-1, with a tentative D call TRBD2 (5 bases). The V and J ends lost 0 bases and 6 bases respectively, with 12 bases between them. From germline, CDR1 is MNHEY and CDR2 SVGAGI. The CDR3 length is 15 residues. CDR3: CASSYSRASANEQFF. In nucleotides, the CDR3 is TGTGCCAGCAGTTACTCGAGGGCCTCTGCCAATGAGCAGTTCTTC.

This clone was picked up a small number of times. The chain joins TRBV7-9 to TRBJ2-7, with 7 bases identical to TRBD1. Germline CDR1 is SEHNR and CDR2 is FQNEAQ (reference sequence). The trim removed 3 bases at V and 1 base at J, leaving 3 bases unmatched. The CDR3 has 14 amino acids. CDR3 DNA: TGTGCCAGCAGCTTCGGACAGGCGTCCTACGAGCAGTACTTC. It is translated as CASSFGQASYEQYF.

This chain's CDR3 is CASSLPGELFF. CDR3 DNA: TGTGCCAGCAGTCTCCCCGGGGAGCTGTTTTTT. The chain has TRBV12-3 or TRBV12-4 and TRBJ2-2, with D hard to call. V dropped 5 bases and J dropped 6 bases, with 4 bases sitting between them. The CDR3 length is 11 residues.

V usage is TRBV6-1 and J usage is TRBJ2-6, with 7 bases lining up with TRBD1. The germline gives CDR1 MNHNS, CDR2 SASEGT. Trimming cost V 2 bases and J 0 bases; bases outside gene matches: 4. The CDR3 contains 17 residues. The chain's CDR3 is CASSEQGVHSGANVLTF. The CDR3 DNA reads TGTGCCAGCAGTGAACAGGGGGTGCACTCTGGGGCCAACGTCCTGACTTTC.

V usage is TRBV7-2 and J usage is TRBJ2-5, with 10 bases matching TRBD1. Germline V gene data show CDR1 as SGHTA and CDR2 as FQGNSA. V lost 5 bases to trimming and J lost 5 bases; unmatched junction nucleotides: 8. This CDR3 is 15 amino acids long. CDR3 coding DNA: TGTGCCAGCAGCCCCAGACAGGGGGCTCGGGAGACCCAGTACTTC. Protein: CASSPRQGARETQYF.

The chain uses TRBV28 and TRBJ2-7, with a tentative D call TRBD2 (7 bases). Germline lookup yields CDR1 MDHEN and CDR2 SYDVKM. V was cut by 6 bases and J by 2 bases, with 20 bases left in between. The CDR3 has 16 amino acids. The CDR3 DNA reads as TGTGCCAGCAGAATAGGGGGGGGGACACCTCCCTACGAGCAGTACTTC. Its protein is CASRIGGGTPPYEQYF.

V and J are TRBV3-1 (or the pseudogene TRBV3-2) and TRBJ2-7, with 7 nucleotides matching TRBD1. With 4 bases clipped from V and 2 bases from J, the junction kept 8 bases outside the gene matches. Per germline, CDR1 LGHDT and CDR2 YNNKEL (reference sequence). This CDR3 is built from 15 residues. In nucleotides, the CDR3 is TGTGCCAGCAGCCCAGCTAACAGGGGAACCTACGAGCAGTACTTC. The encoded protein is CASSPANRGTYEQYF.

J is TRBJ2-7 and V is TRBV2, with 8 bases lining up with TRBD2. The J segment lost 1 base and the V segment lost 5 bases, leaving 4 bases of the junction unmatched. The CDR3 is 14 residues long. Germline-derived CDR1 and CDR2 are SNHLY and FYNNEI. CDR3 in amino acids: CASSLLAGSYEQYF. The CDR3 nucleotides read TGTGCCAGCAGTTTGCTAGCGGGTTCCTACGAGCAGTACTTC.

This clone was found once. V and J are TRBV7-8 and TRBJ2-1, with TRBD2 identical over 12 bases. There are 16 residues in the CDR3. V lost 2 bases and J lost 10; bases outside the gene matches: 9. CDR1 is SGHVS and CDR2 is FQNEAQ in the germline V gene. The chain's CDR3 is CASSLQGGLAGREQFF. In nucleotides, the CDR3 is TGTGCCAGCAGCTTACAGGGAGGACTAGCGGGACGGGAGCAGTTCTTC. The full variable domain, rest sourced from reference TRBV7-8 and TRBJ2-1, is GAGVSQSPRYKVAKRGQDVALRCDPISGHVSLFWYQQALGQGPEFLTYFQNEAQLDKSGLPSDRFFAERPEGSVSTLKIQRTQQEDSAVYLCASSLQGGLAGREQFFGPGTRLTVL.

V gene TRBV19 combines with J gene TRBJ2-1; tentative D call: TRBD2 (6 bases). CDR3 length: 14 residues. Germline lookup yields CDR1 LNHDA and CDR2 SQIVND (reference sequence). V lost 9 bases and J lost 7, with 19 bases in between. CDR3 region: CASRRGTRGNEQFF. The CDR3 nucleotides are TGTGCCAGCCGTCGCGGGACCCGTGGGAATGAGCAGTTCTTC.

The rearrangement uses TRBV28 and TRBJ1-5; 7 bases map to TRBD1. The CDR3 runs 13 residues. Per germline, CDR1 MDHEN and CDR2 SYDVKM. V was pared by 6 bases and J by 6 bases, with 5 bases of the junction left unmatched. CDR3 in amino acids: CASRPTGVQPQHF. CDR3 in DNA: TGTGCCAGCAGACCCACAGGGGTTCAGCCCCAGCATTTT.

Written as DNA, the CDR3 is TGTGCCAGCAGGCTCTCCGGGACAGGGACTTATAGCAATCAGCCCCAGCATTTT. The encoded protein is CASRLSGTGTYSNQPQHF. J is TRBJ1-5 and V is TRBV27; TRBD1 agrees at 9 bases. The CDR3 totals 18 residues. The ends lost 6 bases at V and 0 bases at J; junction bases unmatched: 12. The germline V gene encodes CDR1 MNHEY and CDR2 SMNVEV (reference sequence).

This clone was counted once. The chain couples TRBV5-1 to TRBJ2-2, with a possible D match to TRBD1 (5 bases). CDR1 and CDR2 from the germline V gene are SGHRS and YFSETQ. This CDR3 has 13 residues. V lost 2 bases and J lost 4, with 6 bases in between. The CDR3 reads CASSFQGTGELFF. The CDR3, as DNA: TGCGCCAGCAGCTTCCAGGGCACCGGGGAGCTGTTTTTT.

This clone was counted between two and nine times. The genes are TRBV4-1 and TRBJ1-2; D is perhaps TRBD1 (5 bases). There are 13 residues in the CDR3. The V gene lost 4 bases and the J gene lost 6 bases, with 12 bases spanning the gap. The germline V gene has CDR1 MGHRA and CDR2 YSYEKL. This CDR3 is CASSPRGENGYTF. The CDR3 nucleotides are TGCGCCAGCAGCCCTCGGGGGGAGAATGGCTACACCTTC.

The CDR3 nucleotides read TGTGCCAGCAGTCCCCGGGAGGGGGGAACCTACGAGCAGTACTTC. It encodes CASSPREGGTYEQYF. The V gene is TRBV6-5, the J gene TRBJ2-7; 8 bases are a match to TRBD2. CDR3 length equals 15 residues. CDR1 and CDR2 from the germline V gene are MNHEY and SVGAGI. V gave up 5 bases and J gave up 2 bases; unmatched junction bases: 8.

V gene TRBV6-2 or TRBV6-3 combines with J gene TRBJ2-1; TRBD2 is a possible D gene (5 bases). In germline, CDR1 is MNHEY, CDR2 SVGEGT. V was trimmed by 3 bases and J by 6 bases, leaving 6 bases between them. This CDR3 has 12 residues. CDR3 loop: CASSYRGNEQFF. CDR3 DNA sequence: TGTGCCAGCAGTTATCGGGGCAATGAGCAGTTCTTC.

The CDR3 reads CASSPLQGNEQFF. DNA of the CDR3: TGCGCCAGCAGCCCGCTACAGGGAAATGAGCAGTTCTTC. V and J are TRBV5-1 and TRBJ2-1, with D possibly TRBD1 on 6 matching bases. Germline V gene lookup returns CDR1 SGHRS and CDR2 YFSETQ. The CDR3 is 13 residues long. Trimming cost V 4 bases and J 7 bases, with 12 bases left between them.

This chain connects TRBV11-2 to TRBJ2-5; D is possibly TRBD1 (6 bases). This CDR3 has 13 residues. Germline V lookup: CDR1 SGHAT, CDR2 FQNNGV. Trimming cost V 5 bases and J 5 bases, with 12 bases left between them. The CDR3 DNA sequence: TGTGCCAGCAGCCTCACAGGGTCCGAGACCCAGTACTTC. It codes for CASSLTGSETQYF.

This clone has a single count. CDR3 sequence (DNA): TGTGCCAGCAGTGAAGCGGACAGGGGGCCCTACGAGCAGTACTTC. Protein product: CASSEADRGPYEQYF. The gene calls are TRBV6-1 and TRBJ2-7; the match to TRBD1 covers 11 bases. The CDR3 is 15 residues long. Trimming at V came to 0 bases and at J to 2 bases, leaving 0 bases not matched to a gene. Germline loops: CDR1 MNHNS, CDR2 SASEGT.

This clone was found a few times. The rearrangement uses TRBV7-9 and TRBJ2-4, with TRBD2 as a possible D gene (6 bases). The CDR3 covers 14 residues. Germline CDR1 reads SEHNR; CDR2 reads FQNEAQ (reference sequence). Trimming stripped 8 bases from V and 6 bases from J, with 17 bases between. The CDR3 bases are TGTGCCAGCGCCATCACGGGACTTTTAAACATTCAGTACTTC. This sequence encodes CASAITGLLNIQYF.

In this sample, this clone turned up a few times. This rearrangement joins TRBV15 to TRBJ2-5; D perhaps matches TRBD1 (6 bases). Looked up from germline, CDR1 is LNHNV and CDR2 is YYDKDF (reference sequence). The CDR3 totals 16 residues. V was shortened by 3 bases and J by 2 bases, with 16 bases between the two germline ends. The CDR3 spells CATSRDRTYLQETQYF. In DNA, the CDR3 is TGTGCCACCAGCAGGGACAGAACATATCTTCAAGAGACCCAGTACTTC.

The chain employs TRBV4-2 and TRBJ1-3, with a tentative D call TRBD1 (6 bases). Germline assignment: CDR1 LGHNA and CDR2 YNFKEQ. V dropped 3 bases and J dropped 7 bases, with 10 bases sitting between them. The CDR3 is 13 residues long. The DNA for the CDR3 is TGTGCCAGCAGCCATAACAGGGTTAACACCATATATTTT. It specifies CASSHNRVNTIYF.

This chain links TRBV10-1 with TRBJ2-1; D gene unclear. V lost 2 bases to trimming and J lost 9 bases, with 5 bases between them. The length of the CDR3 is 11 residues. Germline loops: CDR1 WNHNN, CDR2 SYGVQD (reference sequence). CDR3 protein: CASSEGLEQFF. CDR3 DNA sequence: TGCGCCAGCAGTGAGGGGCTTGAGCAGTTCTTC.

This clone was seen a single time. The chain uses TRBV10-3 and TRBJ1-2; no reliable D call. Germline CDR1 ENHRY, CDR2 SYGVKD. V gave up 4 bases and J gave up 1 base, with 7 bases separating them. CDR3 length: 13 amino acids. The CDR3 reads CAISVRSNYGYTF. CDR3 DNA sequence: TGTGCCATCAGTGTGCGGAGTAACTATGGCTACACCTTC.

The rearrangement links TRBV19 to TRBJ2-3, with TRBD2 matching 12 bases. Per germline, CDR1 LNHDA and CDR2 SQIVND (reference sequence). J was trimmed by 0 bases and V by 1 base; bases with no gene match: 8. The CDR3 spans 19 residues. The chain's CDR3 is CASSIAAPTSGSSTDTQYF. DNA of the CDR3: TGTGCCAGTAGTATAGCTGCCCCGACTAGCGGGAGTAGCACAGATACGCAGTATTTT.

This chain's CDR3 is CASSIGGGTGELFF. DNA of the CDR3: TGTGCCAGTAGTATAGGAGGAGGGACCGGGGAGCTGTTTTTT. The chain uses TRBV19 and TRBJ2-2; maybe TRBD2 (6 bases). This CDR3 spans 14 amino acids. In germline, CDR1 is LNHDA, CDR2 SQIVND (reference sequence). V shed 1 base and J shed 5 bases, with 8 bases lying between them.

The V gene is TRBV6-6, the J gene TRBJ1-1; 7 bases agree with TRBD1. J gave up 5 bases and V 5 bases, and 17 bases lay outside the gene matches. This CDR3 contains 17 residues. In germline, CDR1 is MNHNY, CDR2 SVGAGI (reference sequence). The DNA for the CDR3 is TGTGCCAGCAGTCAATACTATGGGACAGAGTTGAGGACTGAAGCTTTCTTT. Translation gives CASSQYYGTELRTEAFF.